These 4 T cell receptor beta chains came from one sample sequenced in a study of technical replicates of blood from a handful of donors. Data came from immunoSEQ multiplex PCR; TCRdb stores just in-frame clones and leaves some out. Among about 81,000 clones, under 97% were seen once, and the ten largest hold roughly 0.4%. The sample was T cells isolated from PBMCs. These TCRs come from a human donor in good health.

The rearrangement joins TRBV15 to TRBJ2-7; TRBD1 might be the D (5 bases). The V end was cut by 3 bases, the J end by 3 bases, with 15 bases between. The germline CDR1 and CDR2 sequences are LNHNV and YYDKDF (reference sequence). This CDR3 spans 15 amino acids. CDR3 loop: CATSRDPGPDYEQYF. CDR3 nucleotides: TGTGCCACCAGCAGGGACCCAGGGCCAGACTACGAGCAGTACTTC.

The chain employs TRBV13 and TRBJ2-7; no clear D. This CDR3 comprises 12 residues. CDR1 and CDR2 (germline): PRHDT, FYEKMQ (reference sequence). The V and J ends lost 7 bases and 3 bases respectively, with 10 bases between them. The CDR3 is CASTLSNYEQYF. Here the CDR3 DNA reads TGTGCCAGCACCCTAAGCAACTACGAGCAGTACTTC.

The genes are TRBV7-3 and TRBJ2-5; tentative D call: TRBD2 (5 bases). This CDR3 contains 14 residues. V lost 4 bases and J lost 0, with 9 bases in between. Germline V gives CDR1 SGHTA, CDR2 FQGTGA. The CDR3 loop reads CASSYAGYQETQYF. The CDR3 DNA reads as TGTGCCAGCAGCTACGCGGGTTACCAAGAGACCCAGTACTTC.

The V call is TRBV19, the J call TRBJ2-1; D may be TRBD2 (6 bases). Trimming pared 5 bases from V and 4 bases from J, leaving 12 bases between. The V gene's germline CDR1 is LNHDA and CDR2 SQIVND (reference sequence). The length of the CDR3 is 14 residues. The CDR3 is CASSGWDSYNEQFF. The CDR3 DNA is TGTGCCAGTAGTGGCTGGGACTCTTACAATGAGCAGTTCTTC.